This T cell receptor beta chain was retrieved from a study of shared clonotypes between healthy human individuals. Points from the study as a whole: With few donors, the genetic and exposure-history diversity represented was limited. The naive CD4 repertoires of several donors were compared, and approximately 4.5% of clonotypes were shared.

Concerning this clone: Antigen unknown.

Running of the assay took place at deep level. The table came from immunoSEQ multiplex PCR; TCRdb's copy has only in-frame clones and leaves some out. The data contain 650,000 to 700,000 clones, roughly 88% of them singletons. CD45RO+ cells and CCR7-negative CD45RA+ TemRA cells were combined as CD8 memory. The CDR3 is 17 amino acids. V dropped 7 bases and J dropped 5 bases, with 23 bases sitting between them. CDR1 is SGHNT, CDR2 YENEEA, per germline. The rearrangement links TRBV11-3 to TRBJ2-2; D gene ambiguous. The sequenced sample was memory CD8+ T cells from PBMCs. As for subset: CD45RO+ cells pooled with CCR7-negative TemRA cells. The clonotype originates from a man between 18 and 29 years old in good health. Some clones in this sample may be carry-over from other donors' samples. CDR3: CASTLGPPGEETGELFF. CDR3 in DNA: TGTGCCAGCACCCTAGGCCCTCCCGGAGAGGAGACCGGGGAGCTGTTTTTT.